Presented here are 16 T cell receptor beta chains from one specimen sequenced in a study of shared clonotypes between healthy human individuals. Only in-frame clones appear in the TCRdb table, and some are missing; sequencing was by immunoSEQ multiplex PCR. The table has over a million clones, around 78% seen once. The specimen was memory CD4+ T cells from PBMCs. Sample subset: CD45RA-negative fraction. Every receptor here comes from a man aged 18 to 29 in good health. Some clones in this sample may be carry-over from other donors' samples.

The V and J genes are TRBV5-6 and TRBJ2-1; no reliable D call. The germline V and J ends were trimmed by 4 bases and 8 bases, with 19 bases remaining between them. CDR3 size: 15 residues. Germline CDR1 SGHDT, CDR2 YYEEEE. For the CDR3, the DNA is TGTGCCAGCAGCCCCGACTTGACTCCGGGCGATGAGCAGTTCTTC. Amino acid sequence: CASSPDLTPGDEQFF.

V gene TRBV7-2 combines with J gene TRBJ2-5; D not certain. The V end lost 4 bases, the J end lost 5 bases, and 11 bases lay between the germline ends. This CDR3 has 13 amino acids. Per the germline V gene, CDR1 is SGHTA and CDR2 is FQGNSA. The CDR3 loop reads CASSSVWGETQYF. The CDR3 nucleotides are TGTGCCAGCAGCTCTGTATGGGGTGAGACCCAGTACTTC.

The CDR3: CASSPRSSSGSEETQYF. The DNA for the CDR3 is TGTGCCAGCAGTCCCCGCTCCTCTAGCGGGAGTGAGGAGACCCAGTACTTC. The chain links TRBV28 to TRBJ2-5, with TRBD2 identical over 10 bases. CDR3 length equals 17 residues. The V and J ends lost 5 bases and 5 bases, in that order; junction bases with no gene match: 14. The germline CDR1 and CDR2 sequences are MDHEN and SYDVKM.

V is TRBV18 and J is TRBJ2-3; D is unresolved. The CDR3 has 14 amino acids. Per germline, CDR1 KGHSH and CDR2 LQKENI. V lost 3 bases and J 4 bases, leaving 11 bases between the germline ends. The CDR3 sequence: CASSPGPSSDTQYF. The CDR3 DNA is TGTGCCAGCTCACCGGGCCCCTCTTCAGATACGCAGTATTTT.

In its sample, this clone was seen a few times. V and J are TRBV6-5 and TRBJ2-7; D might be TRBD1 (6 bases). The germline gives CDR1 MNHEY, CDR2 SVGAGI. Trimming removed 4 bases from V and 6 bases from J, with 13 bases in between. The CDR3 is 13 amino acids. The chain's CDR3 is CASSWGPGSEQYF. The CDR3 nucleotides are TGTGCCAGCAGTTGGGGGCCTGGGAGCGAGCAGTACTTC.

CDR3 loop: CASSLTPQMQQYF. CDR3 DNA: TGTGCCAGCAGCTTAACGCCCCAGATGCAGCAGTACTTC. This chain connects TRBV7-3 to TRBJ2-7, with D hard to call. Germline values: CDR1 SGHTA, CDR2 FQGTGA. The CDR3 runs 13 residues. V gave up 0 bases and J gave up 8 bases, with 11 bases separating them.

The CDR3 bases are TGTGCCAGCAGCCTGGAGACTGGAAAAGGGGATACGCAGTATTTT. This translates into CASSLETGKGDTQYF. The chain uses TRBV9 and TRBJ2-3, with D hard to call. Germline assignment: CDR1 SGDLS and CDR2 YYNGEE. V lost 4 bases and J 6 bases, leaving 18 bases between the germline ends. The CDR3 loop spans 15 amino acids. The whole variable domain, remainder taken from reference TRBV9 and TRBJ2-3, is DSGVTQTPKHLITATGQRVTLRCSPRSGDLSVYWYQQSLDQGLQFLIQYYNGEERAKGNILERFSAQQFPDLHSELNLSSLELGDSALYFCASSLETGKGDTQYFGPGTRLTVL.

The chain couples TRBV4-1 to TRBJ1-2; D unresolved. V lost 0 bases and J 4 bases, leaving 9 bases between the germline ends. The CDR3 consists of 14 residues. Germline CDR1 MGHRA, CDR2 YSYEKL. CDR3 loop: CASSQEGKGYGYTF. The DNA of the CDR3 is TGCGCCAGCAGCCAAGAGGGTAAGGGCTATGGCTACACCTTC.

The chain carries TRBV18 and TRBJ2-7; TRBD1 might be the D (5 bases). The V gene lost 3 bases and the J gene lost 4 bases, with 7 bases spanning the gap. CDR1 is KGHSH, CDR2 LQKENI, per germline. The CDR3 extends over 12 amino acids. The CDR3 nucleotides read TGTGCCAGCTCACCGACAGTTTACGAGCAGTACTTC. Translated, it gives CASSPTVYEQYF.

This chain connects TRBV6-6 to TRBJ2-1; 10 bases are shared with TRBD2. Germline CDR1 is MNHNY and CDR2 is SVGAGI (reference sequence). There are 14 residues in the CDR3. Trimming cost V 5 bases and J 5 bases; bases outside gene matches: 3. The DNA of the CDR3 is TGTGCCAGCAGTCGGACTAGCGGCAACAATGAGCAGTTCTTC. This translates into CASSRTSGNNEQFF.

This clone was counted between two and nine times. The V call is TRBV6-1, the J call TRBJ2-7; the D is unclear. Germline CDR1 reads MNHNS; CDR2 reads SASEGT. V shed 8 bases and J shed 3 bases, with 8 bases lying between them. This CDR3 is built from 11 residues. As DNA, the CDR3 is TGTGCCAGCTCGCAGGTCTACGAGCAGTACTTC. This codes for CASSQVYEQYF.

V usage is TRBV29-1 and J usage is TRBJ1-2; unclear D gene. CDR3 length equals 11 residues. Germline V gene sequence: CDR1 SQVTM, CDR2 ANQGSEA. V lost 6 bases to trimming and J lost 8 bases, with 13 bases between them. As DNA, the CDR3 is TGCAGCGTGGGCTGGTTGGGCGGCTACACCTTC. It encodes CSVGWLGGYTF.

The rearrangement links TRBV6-5 to TRBJ2-7; 9 bases are a match to TRBD1. V lost 6 bases and J lost 7; bases outside the gene matches: 10. This CDR3 spans 14 amino acids. Germline values: CDR1 MNHEY, CDR2 SVGAGI. The CDR3: CASRPGQGPFEQYF. The DNA of the CDR3 is TGTGCCAGCAGACCCGGACAGGGGCCTTTTGAGCAGTACTTC.

The V and J genes are TRBV28 and TRBJ1-5; 8 positions agree with TRBD1. Unmatched junction bases numbered 9, after V lost 10 bases and J lost 1 base. The CDR3 runs 15 residues. Germline CDR1 MDHEN, CDR2 SYDVKM. CDR3 coding DNA: TGTGCCAACCCTACAGGGGGGACGAGCAATCAGCCCCAGCATTTT. It codes for CANPTGGTSNQPQHF. Variable domain in full (rest from reference TRBV28 and TRBJ1-5): DVKVTQSSRYLVKRTGEKVFLECVQDMDHENMFWYRQDPGLGLRLIYFSYDVKMKEKGDIPEGYSVSREKKERFSLILESASTNQTSMYLCANPTGGTSNQPQHFGDGTRLSIL.

The chain uses TRBV7-6 and TRBJ2-7, with a weak D call TRBD2 (6 bases). CDR3 size: 14 residues. V shed 5 bases and J shed 4 bases, with 15 bases lying between them. Germline V CDR1 and CDR2: SGHVS, FNYEAQ. The CDR3 coding sequence is TGTGCCAGCAGCCCGCGGGACGGGGATTACGAGCAGTACTTC. Amino acid sequence: CASSPRDGDYEQYF.

This sequence joins TRBV4-2 and TRBJ2-3; TRBD2 agrees at 8 bases. V was clipped by 2 bases and J by 0 bases; unmatched bases: 7. Per the germline V gene, CDR1 is LGHNA and CDR2 is YNFKEQ. This CDR3 region has 17 residues. CDR3 sequence (DNA): TGTGCCAGCAGCCAAACGCCTAGCGGGTTTAGCACAGATACGCAGTATTTT. This translates into CASSQTPSGFSTDTQYF.